This entry lists 20 T cell receptor beta chains sequenced from one sample in a study of regulatory T cells in long-lasting Graves disease. Arm-PCR of CDR3 regions with iRepertoire HTBI primers generated TCR beta libraries. TCRdb re-called the multiplex PCR reads with MiXCR, one entry per CDR3 protein. This table holds about 220,000 distinct CDR3 sequences, approximately 20% found once. The time point denotes: newly diagnosed GD, antithyroid drugs for less than 3 months. RNA extracted from PBMCs served as the sequencing template. Sequenced here: peripheral blood mononuclear cells (PBMCs), sampled at new diagnosis, from a patient treated with antithyroid drugs. These receptors came from a female donor with Graves disease.

This clonotype was recorded a few times. This could be a read error, since a much larger clone is one nucleotide away. This chain links TRBV2 with TRBJ2-3; the D gene is possibly TRBD1 (6 bases). The CDR3 consists of 12 residues. Germline V gene sequence: CDR1 SNHLY, CDR2 FYNNEI. CDR3 amino acids: CVSSKGADTQYF. The CDR3 DNA reads as TGTGTCAGCAGTAAGGGGGCAGATACGCAGTATTTT.

With respect to this clonotype: This may be a read error: a much more frequent sequence differs by one nucleotide. The chain couples TRBV12-3 or TRBV12-4 to TRBJ2-5; possible D gene TRBD1, 5 bases. The CDR3 covers 13 residues. CDR3 residues: CASRDIGNNEQLF. Here the CDR3 DNA reads TGTGCCAGCAGGGACATAGGAAACAATGAGCAGCTCTTC.

This clonotype has ten or more counts. A read error may account for a junction end that differs from germline. The rearrangement joins TRBV2 to TRBJ1-2; D is undetermined. This CDR3 spans 13 amino acids. Germline CDR1 is SNHLY and CDR2 is FYNNEI. In DNA, the CDR3 is TGCGCCAGCAGCCCCGGGCAGACCTATGGCTACACCTTC. This sequence encodes CASSPGQTYGYTF.

This clonotype was seen a few times. The chain uses TRBV10-3 and TRBJ1-1; D perhaps matches TRBD1 (5 bases). Germline V lookup: CDR1 ENHRY, CDR2 SYGVKD. CDR3 length: 14 amino acids. V lost 4 bases and J lost 4, with 13 bases in between. This chain's CDR3 is CAISGQTSSTEAFF. Here the CDR3 DNA reads TGTGCCATCAGTGGACAGACCTCTTCCACTGAAGCTTTCTTT.

The chain uses TRBV7-9 and TRBJ2-1; 9 bases line up with TRBD1. CDR1 and CDR2 from the germline V gene are SEHNR and FQNEAQ (reference sequence). The V segment lost 2 bases and the J segment 10 bases; nucleotides outside the gene matches: 6. The CDR3 consists of 14 residues. The CDR3 coding sequence is TGTGCCAGCAGCTTACCGACAGGGGGGGGCGAGCAGTTCTTC. Protein product: CASSLPTGGGEQFF.

This clonotype was found many times. This chain uses TRBV27 with TRBJ2-7; 10 nucleotides line up with TRBD1. From germline, CDR1 is MNHEY and CDR2 SMNVEV (reference sequence). The length of the CDR3 is 14 residues. V lost 8 bases to trimming and J lost 0 bases; unmatched junction nucleotides: 4. The CDR3 protein is CASLRDRGSYEQYF. The CDR3 region has the DNA TGTGCCAGCCTCCGGGACAGGGGCTCCTACGAGCAGTACTTC.

This clonotype appeared a single time. The V call is TRBV28, the J call TRBJ2-1; 13 nucleotides align to TRBD2. The CDR3 runs 15 residues. CDR1 and CDR2 (germline): MDHEN, SYDVKM. J gave up 7 bases and V 8 bases, and 8 bases lay outside the gene matches. CDR3 DNA sequence: TGTGCCAGCGGAGAATGGACTAGCGGGAGAAATGAGCAGTTCTTC. Its protein product is CASGEWTSGRNEQFF.

This clonotype was seen many times. The rearrangement uses TRBV4-2 and TRBJ2-7; the D gene is possibly TRBD2 (6 bases). Germline-derived CDR1 and CDR2 are LGHNA and YNFKEQ. The CDR3 is made up of 17 amino acids. V was cut by 0 bases and J by 2 bases, with 17 bases left in between. This chain's CDR3 is CASSQDMRGLRAYEQYF. Written as DNA, the CDR3 is TGTGCCAGCAGCCAAGATATGCGGGGCCTAAGGGCCTACGAGCAGTACTTC.

At least ten counts were recorded for this clonotype. This chain links TRBV12-3 or TRBV12-4 with TRBJ2-7, with TRBD2 matching 7 bases. The CDR3 consists of 14 residues. The V gene end was trimmed by 9 bases and the J gene end by 3 bases; junction bases not matched to a gene: 11. This chain's CDR3 is CASTPPGTNYEQYF. The CDR3 region has the DNA TGTGCCAGTACACCTCCCGGGACTAACTACGAGCAGTACTTC.

This clonotype has at least ten counts. This chain uses TRBV18 with TRBJ2-1, with 9 bases lining up with TRBD2. V shed 5 bases, J shed 8 bases, and the junction held 13 bases outside the gene matches. The CDR3 covers 16 residues. Germline V gene data show CDR1 as KGHSH and CDR2 as LQKENI. In DNA form, the CDR3 reads TGTGCCAGCTCAGCAAGGCCGGGACTAGCATATGATGAGCAGTTCTTC. It translates to CASSARPGLAYDEQFF.

This clonotype was recorded many times. The chain recombines TRBV30 with TRBJ2-5; 7 nucleotides align to TRBD2. The germline CDR1 and CDR2 sequences are GTSNPN and SVGIG (reference sequence). With V trimmed by 7 bases and J by 5 bases, 10 bases remained unmatched. This CDR3 comprises 13 residues. The CDR3 DNA reads TGTGCCTTCTCGACGGGTAGCGGGGAGACCCAGTACTTC. Translation gives CAFSTGSGETQYF.

The chain is built from TRBV16 and TRBJ1-1; 9 bases agree with TRBD1. Germline loops: CDR1 KGHSY, CDR2 FQNENV. The CDR3 contains 14 residues. Trimming cost V 7 bases and J 3 bases; bases outside gene matches: 6. CDR3: CASTHRGRDTEAFF. CDR3 nucleotides: TGTGCCAGCACCCACAGGGGGCGTGACACTGAAGCTTTCTTT.

This clonotype was counted between two and nine times. The CDR3 is CATSREGSQVRADTQYF. In DNA form, the CDR3 reads TGTGCCACCAGCAGAGAAGGGAGTCAGGTTAGGGCAGATACGCAGTATTTT. V and J are TRBV15 and TRBJ2-3; TRBD2 is a possible D gene (5 bases). The CDR3 consists of 17 residues. V lost 0 bases to trimming and J lost 4 bases, with 17 bases between them. Germline V lookup: CDR1 LNHNV, CDR2 YYDKDF (reference sequence). Based on the CDR3 plus reference TRBV15 and TRBJ2-3, the full variable domain is DAMVIQNPRYQVTQFGKPVTLSCSQTLNHNVMYWYQQKSSQAPKLLFHYYDKDFNNEADTPDNFQSRRPNTSFCFLDIRSPGLGDTAMYLCATSREGSQVRADTQYFGPGTRLTVL.

The chain recombines TRBV9 with TRBJ2-3; D unresolved. The germline V and J ends were trimmed by 3 bases and 1 base, with 6 bases remaining between them. CDR1 SGDLS and CDR2 YYNGEE come from the germline V gene. The CDR3 sequence is 13 residues long. The CDR3 loop reads CASSGPGTDTQYF. DNA for the CDR3: TGTGCCAGCAGCGGCCCCGGCACAGATACGCAGTATTTT.

This clonotype was counted at least ten times. The chain has TRBV2 and TRBJ1-1, with D possibly being TRBD1 (6 bases). The CDR3 loop spans 13 amino acids. Germline values: CDR1 SNHLY, CDR2 FYNNEI. With 4 bases removed from V and 1 base from J, the gap between germline ends came to 7 bases. The CDR3 sequence: CASSVTGNTEAFF. The CDR3 bases are TGTGCCAGCAGTGTGACAGGGAACACTGAAGCTTTCTTT.

This clonotype was observed once. J is TRBJ2-3 and V is TRBV20-1; 11 bases are shared with TRBD2. The CDR3 consists of 13 residues. Germline V CDR1 and CDR2: DFQATT, SNEGSKA (reference sequence). CDR3 bases: TGCAGCCCAACTAGCGGGAGCCTTGATACGCAGTATTTT. It specifies CSPTSGSLDTQYF.

This clonotype appeared many times. This chain links TRBV20-1 with TRBJ2-1; TRBD2 aligns across 7 bases. Germline V gene data show CDR1 as DFQATT and CDR2 as SNEGSKA (reference sequence). The CDR3 totals 13 residues. V was pared by 6 bases and J by 7 bases, with 9 bases of the junction left unmatched. CDR3 loop: CSAEQTSPNEQFF. CDR3 coding DNA: TGCAGTGCCGAACAGACTAGCCCGAATGAGCAGTTCTTC.

This clonotype was recorded at least ten times. The rearrangement uses TRBV2 and TRBJ2-1; either TRBD1 or TRBD2 may fit D (6 bases each). Per germline, CDR1 SNHLY and CDR2 FYNNEI. Trimming took off 2 bases at V and 7 bases at J, with 12 bases between the two ends. The CDR3 has 14 amino acids. The CDR3 bases are TGTGCCAGCAGTGAATATCCGGGGGCTAATGAGCAGTTCTTC. Encoded protein: CASSEYPGANEQFF.

In its sample, this clonotype was seen many times. The V call is TRBV14, the J call TRBJ2-5; 11 positions match TRBD2. V lost 1 base and J lost 5; bases outside the gene matches: 6. The CDR3 runs 16 residues. In germline, CDR1 is SGHDN, CDR2 FVKESK. CDR3 in DNA: TGTGCCAGCAGCCAAGGGAGGACTAGCGGGCACGAGACCCAGTACTTC. This translates into CASSQGRTSGHETQYF.

This clonotype has a single count. It is likely a read error: a sequence one base away is far more abundant. The chain is built from TRBV9 and TRBJ2-2, with 8 nucleotides matching TRBD2. The germline V gene encodes CDR1 SGDLS and CDR2 YYNGEE. Trimming took 7 bases from V and 0 from J; bases not matched to a gene: 5. The CDR3 extends over 15 amino acids. The CDR3 nucleotides are TGTGCCAGCTCACGACTAGCGTCGAACACCGGGGAGCTGTTTTTT. Translating gives CASSRLASNTGELFF. The whole variable domain, remainder taken from reference TRBV9 and TRBJ2-2, is DSGVTQTPKHLITATGQRVTLRCSPRSGDLSVYWYQQSLDQGLQFLIQYYNGEERAKGNILERFSAQQFPDLHSELNLSSLELGDSALYFCASSRLASNTGELFFGEGSRLTVL.